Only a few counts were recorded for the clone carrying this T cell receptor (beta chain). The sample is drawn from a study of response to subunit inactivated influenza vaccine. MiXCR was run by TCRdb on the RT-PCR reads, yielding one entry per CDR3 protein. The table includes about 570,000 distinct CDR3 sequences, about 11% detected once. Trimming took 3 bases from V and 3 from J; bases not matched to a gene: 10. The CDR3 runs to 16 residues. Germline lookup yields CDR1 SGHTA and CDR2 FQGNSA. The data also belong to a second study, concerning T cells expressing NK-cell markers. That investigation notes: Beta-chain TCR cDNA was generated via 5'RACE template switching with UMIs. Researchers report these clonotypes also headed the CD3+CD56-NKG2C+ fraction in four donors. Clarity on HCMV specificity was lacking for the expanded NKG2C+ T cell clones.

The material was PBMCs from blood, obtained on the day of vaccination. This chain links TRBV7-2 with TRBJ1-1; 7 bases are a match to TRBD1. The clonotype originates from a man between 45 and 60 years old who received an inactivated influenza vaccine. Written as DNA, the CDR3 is TGTGCCAGCAGCTTGGACCCGACAGGGTATCACACTGAAGCTTTCTTT. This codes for CASSLDPTGYHTEAFF.